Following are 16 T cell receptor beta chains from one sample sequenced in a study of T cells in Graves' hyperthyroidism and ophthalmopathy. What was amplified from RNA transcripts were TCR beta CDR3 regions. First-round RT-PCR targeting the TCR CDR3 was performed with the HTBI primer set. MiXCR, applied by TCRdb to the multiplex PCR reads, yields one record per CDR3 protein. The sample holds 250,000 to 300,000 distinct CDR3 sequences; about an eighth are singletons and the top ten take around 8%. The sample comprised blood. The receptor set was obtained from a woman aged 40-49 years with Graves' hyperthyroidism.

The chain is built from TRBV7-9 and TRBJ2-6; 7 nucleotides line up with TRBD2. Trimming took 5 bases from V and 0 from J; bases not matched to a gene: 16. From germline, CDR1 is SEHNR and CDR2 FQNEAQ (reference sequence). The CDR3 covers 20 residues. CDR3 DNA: TGTGCCAGCAGCCGATTTATGTCTAGCGGAAACCGCTCTGGGGCCAACGTCCTGACTTTC. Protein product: CASSRFMSSGNRSGANVLTF.

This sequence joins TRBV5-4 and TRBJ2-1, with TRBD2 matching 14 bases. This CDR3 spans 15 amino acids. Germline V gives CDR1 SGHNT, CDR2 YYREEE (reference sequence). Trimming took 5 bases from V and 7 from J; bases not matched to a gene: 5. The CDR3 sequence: CASRPGLAGENEQFF. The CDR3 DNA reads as TGTGCCAGCAGACCGGGACTAGCGGGAGAGAATGAGCAGTTCTTC.

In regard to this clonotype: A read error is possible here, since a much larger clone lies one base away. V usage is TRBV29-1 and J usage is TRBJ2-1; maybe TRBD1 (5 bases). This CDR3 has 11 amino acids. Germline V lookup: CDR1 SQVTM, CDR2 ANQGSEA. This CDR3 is CSVGGLNERFF. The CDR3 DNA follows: TGCAGCGTTGGGGGCCTAAATGAGCGGTTCTTC.

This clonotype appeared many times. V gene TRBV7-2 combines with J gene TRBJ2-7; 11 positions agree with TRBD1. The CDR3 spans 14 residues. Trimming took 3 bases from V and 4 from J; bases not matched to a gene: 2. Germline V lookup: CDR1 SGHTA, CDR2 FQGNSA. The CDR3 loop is CASSFGTGGYEQYF. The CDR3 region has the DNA TGTGCCAGCAGCTTCGGGACAGGGGGGTACGAGCAGTACTTC.

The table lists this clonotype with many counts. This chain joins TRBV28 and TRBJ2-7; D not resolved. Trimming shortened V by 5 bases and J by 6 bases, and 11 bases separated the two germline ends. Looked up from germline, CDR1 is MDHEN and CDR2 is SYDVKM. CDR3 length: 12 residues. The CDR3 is CASSPLRAEQYF. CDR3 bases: TGTGCCAGCAGTCCCCTTAGGGCCGAGCAGTACTTC.

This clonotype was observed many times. The CDR3 DNA sequence: TGTGCCAGCAGCCGCGCCGGGACACGGGACTATGGCTACACCTTC. Translation: CASSRAGTRDYGYTF. This chain connects TRBV7-9 to TRBJ1-2, with a weak D call TRBD1 (6 bases). Trimming removed 5 bases from V and 3 bases from J, with 16 bases in between. This CDR3 spans 15 amino acids. The germline V gene has CDR1 SEHNR and CDR2 FQNEAQ (reference sequence).

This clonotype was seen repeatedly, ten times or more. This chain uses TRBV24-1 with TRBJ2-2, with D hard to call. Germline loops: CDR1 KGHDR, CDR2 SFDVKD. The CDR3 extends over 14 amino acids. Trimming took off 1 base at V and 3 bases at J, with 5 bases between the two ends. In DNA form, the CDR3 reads TGTGCCACCAGTGATTTTCCTTACACCGGGGAGCTGTTTTTT. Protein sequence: CATSDFPYTGELFF.

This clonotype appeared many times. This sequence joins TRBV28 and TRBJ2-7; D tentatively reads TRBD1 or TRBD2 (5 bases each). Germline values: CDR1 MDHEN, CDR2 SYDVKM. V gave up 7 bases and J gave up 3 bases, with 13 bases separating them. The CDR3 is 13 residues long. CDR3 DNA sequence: TGTGCCAGCACGGGGCGGGTCCTCTACGAGCAGTACTTC. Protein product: CASTGRVLYEQYF.

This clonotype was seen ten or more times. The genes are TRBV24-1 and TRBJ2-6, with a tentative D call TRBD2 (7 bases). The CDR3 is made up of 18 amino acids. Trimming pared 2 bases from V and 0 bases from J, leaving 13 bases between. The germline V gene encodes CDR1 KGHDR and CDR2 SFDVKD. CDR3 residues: CATSDSRGGGSGANVLTF. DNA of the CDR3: TGTGCCACCAGTGATTCAAGGGGAGGGGGCTCTGGGGCCAACGTCCTGACTTTC.

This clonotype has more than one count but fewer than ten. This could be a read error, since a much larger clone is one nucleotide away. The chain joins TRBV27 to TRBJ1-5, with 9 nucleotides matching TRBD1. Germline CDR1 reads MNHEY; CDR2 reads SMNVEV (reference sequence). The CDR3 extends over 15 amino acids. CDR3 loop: CACSQIGTGNQPQHF. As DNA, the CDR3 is TGTGCCTGCAGTCAAATTGGGACAGGGAATCAGCCCCAGCATTTT.

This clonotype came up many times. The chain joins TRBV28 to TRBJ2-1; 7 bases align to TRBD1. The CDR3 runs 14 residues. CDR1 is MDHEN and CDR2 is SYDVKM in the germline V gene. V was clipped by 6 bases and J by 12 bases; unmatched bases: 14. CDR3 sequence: CASSLGQVFSGQFF. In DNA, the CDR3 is TGTGCCAGCAGCCTTGGACAGGTCTTCAGCGGGCAGTTCTTC.

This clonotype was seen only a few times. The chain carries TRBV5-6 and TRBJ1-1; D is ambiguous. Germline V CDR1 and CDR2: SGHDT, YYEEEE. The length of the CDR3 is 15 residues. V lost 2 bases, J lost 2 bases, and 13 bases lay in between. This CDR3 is CASSFKRVTNTEAFF. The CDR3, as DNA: TGTGCCAGCAGCTTTAAAAGAGTCACCAACACTGAAGCTTTCTTT.

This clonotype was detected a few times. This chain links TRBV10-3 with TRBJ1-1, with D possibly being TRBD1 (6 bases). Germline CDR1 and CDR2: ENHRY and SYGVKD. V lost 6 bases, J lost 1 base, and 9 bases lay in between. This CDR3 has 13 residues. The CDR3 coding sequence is TGTGCCATCAGCTGGGACAAGAACACTGAAGCTTTCTTT. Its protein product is CAISWDKNTEAFF.

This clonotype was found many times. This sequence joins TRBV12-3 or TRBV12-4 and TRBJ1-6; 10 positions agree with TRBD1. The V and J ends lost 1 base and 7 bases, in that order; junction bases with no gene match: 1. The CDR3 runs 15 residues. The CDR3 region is CASSLGTGGNSPLHF. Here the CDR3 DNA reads TGTGCCAGCAGTTTAGGGACAGGGGGGAATTCACCCCTCCACTTT.

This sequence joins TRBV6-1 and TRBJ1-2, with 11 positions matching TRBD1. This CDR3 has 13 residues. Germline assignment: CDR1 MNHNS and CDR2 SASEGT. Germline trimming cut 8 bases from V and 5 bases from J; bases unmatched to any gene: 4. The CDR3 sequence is CASPGQGGYGYTF. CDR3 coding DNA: TGTGCCAGCCCGGGACAGGGGGGTTATGGCTACACCTTC.

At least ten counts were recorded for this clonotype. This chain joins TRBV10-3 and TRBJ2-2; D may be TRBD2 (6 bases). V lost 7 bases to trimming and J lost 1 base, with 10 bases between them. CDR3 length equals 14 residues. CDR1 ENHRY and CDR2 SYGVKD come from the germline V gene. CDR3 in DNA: TGTGCCATCACCGAGGAGGGGAACACCGGGGAGCTGTTTTTT. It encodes CAITEEGNTGELFF.